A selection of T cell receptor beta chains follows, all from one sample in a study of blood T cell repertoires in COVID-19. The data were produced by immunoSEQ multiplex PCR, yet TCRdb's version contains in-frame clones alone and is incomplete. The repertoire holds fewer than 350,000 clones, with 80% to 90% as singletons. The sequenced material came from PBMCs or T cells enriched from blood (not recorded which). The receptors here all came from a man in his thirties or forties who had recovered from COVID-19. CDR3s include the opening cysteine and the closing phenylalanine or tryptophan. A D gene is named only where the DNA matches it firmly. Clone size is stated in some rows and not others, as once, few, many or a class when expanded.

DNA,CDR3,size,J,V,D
TGTGCCTGGAGCCGACTAGCACGCAATGAGCAGTTCTTC,CAWSRLARNEQFF,NA,TRBJ2-1,TRBV30,TRBD2
TGTGCCAGCACCCGGGGGAATCAGCCCCAGCATTTT,CASTRGNQPQHF,NA,TRBJ1-5,TRBV2,NA
TGCGCCAGCAGCTTGGGGCAGGGGCTCTTAGCCAAAAACATTCAGTACTTC,CASSLGQGLLAKNIQYF,once,TRBJ2-4,TRBV5-1,NA
TGTGCCATCAGTGAAGGTGGCAGACATTACGAGCAGTACTTC,CAISEGGRHYEQYF,NA,TRBJ2-7,TRBV10-3,NA
TGTGCCAGCATTTGGGGGCGATTAGCCAACTACGAGCAGTACTTC,CASIWGRLANYEQYF,NA,TRBJ2-7,TRBV2,NA
TGTGCCAGCTCACCCCCTGTACTAGCGGGGGGGACATACGAGCAGTACTTC,CASSPPVLAGGTYEQYF,NA,TRBJ2-7,TRBV18,TRBD2
TGCGCCAGCAGCCCCGGACAGGGGCCACGAGCTTTCTTT,CASSPGQGPRAFF,NA,TRBJ1-1,TRBV5-1,TRBD1
TGTGCCAGCTCACCAGAGTCGGGACAGGGCTATGGCTACACCTTC,CASSPESGQGYGYTF,NA,TRBJ1-2,TRBV18,TRBD1
TGTGCCAGCAGGGCTACAGGGGCCCACTATGGCTACACCTTC,CASRATGAHYGYTF,NA,TRBJ1-2,TRBV7-2,TRBD1
TGTGCCAGTAGTTCCCAGCGGGCAGAAACCGGGGAGCTGTTTTTT,CASSSQRAETGELFF,NA,TRBJ2-2,TRBV19,NA
TGCGCCAGCAGAAGACCGGGACAGGGTCTATTGGAGGGCTACACCTTC,CASRRPGQGLLEGYTF,NA,TRBJ1-2,TRBV5-1,TRBD1
TGCGCCAGCAGGCGGGACGGCGGGAATGAAAAACTGTTTTTT,CASRRDGGNEKLFF,NA,TRBJ1-4,TRBV5-1,NA
TGTGCCAGCGTCACAGGGGGTTCTGGAAACACCATATATTTT,CASVTGGSGNTIYF,NA,TRBJ1-3,TRBV6-5,TRBD1
TGTGCCAGCAGTTCCCTGAACACCGGGGAGCTGTTTTTT,CASSSLNTGELFF,NA,TRBJ2-2,TRBV12-3/TRBV12-4,NA
TGTGCCAGCAGCCGAGACAGGGGCCCAGATACGCAGTATTTT,CASSRDRGPDTQYF,few,TRBJ2-3,TRBV7-8,TRBD1